The following is a T cell receptor beta chain sequence with its context. Per germline, CDR1 SGHTA and CDR2 FQGNSA. V lost 4 bases to trimming and J lost 9 bases, with 16 bases between them. CDR3 length: 15 amino acids. These data come from a study of radiotherapy plus CTLA-4 blockade in lung cancer. The repertoire was sequenced with immunoSEQ multiplex PCR; TCRdb's copy has only in-frame clones and lacks some. The sample records roughly 120,000 clones, 75% to 80% being singletons. This sequence originates from a human donor with non-small cell lung cancer who had a partial response to radiotherapy plus ipilimumab. The material sequenced was peripheral blood, taken from a patient treated with radiotherapy plus ipilimumab. This sequence joins TRBV7-2 and TRBJ1-6, with D possibly matching TRBD1 (5 bases). The CDR3 protein is CASSSQGGEISPLHF. The CDR3 DNA is TGTGCCAGCAGCTCTCAGGGAGGAGAGATTTCACCCCTCCACTTT.